This TCR beta chain stems from a study of human T cells and chemical hapten exposure. General study results and limits: With patch test score, the counts of PT1 expanded TCRs showed a positive correlation.

This clonotype was observed a few times. What it binds is not known. One end of the junction does not line up with germline, which may come from a read error. Germline CDR1 is SGDLS and CDR2 is YYNGEE. This CDR3 has 13 amino acids. Time point reported: patch test 3, about 24 weeks after DPC sensitization. This sample's treatment: therapeutic diphenylcyclopropenone sensitization with weekly scalp DPC. Suited to DPC and affected by alopecia, the donors ranged from 18 to 70 years old. TCRdb re-called the RACE reads with MiXCR, one entry per CDR3 protein. The sample holds more than 70,000 distinct CDR3 sequences, 9.5% to 13% seen once.

The sequence came from a woman in her thirties with alopecia areata. Some clones in this sample may be carry-over from other donors' samples. The sample consisted of whole blood, taken in connection with sensitization to the hapten diphenylcyclopropenone (DPC). The chain recombines TRBV9 with TRBJ2-1; possible D gene TRBD2, 5 bases. The chain's CDR3 is CASSVVDYDEQFF. Written as DNA, the CDR3 is TGTGCCAGCAGCGTAGTTGACTACGATGAGCAGTTCTTC.